This entry lists 27 T cell receptor beta chains sequenced from one sample in a study of OX40 agonist ivuxolimab in advanced cancers. Libraries were prepared by immunoSEQ multiplex PCR; TCRdb keeps only in-frame clonotypes and omits some of them. The sample holds 25,000 to 35,000 clones, about four fifths seen once. The starting material was CD4+ or CD8+ T cells sorted from blood, obtained in a trial of the OX40 agonist ivuxolimab. These receptors all stem from an adult with an advanced solid tumor such as melanoma, head and neck, liver or kidney cancer.

The gene calls are TRBV11-3 and TRBJ2-3, with unresolved D. CDR1 SGHNT and CDR2 YENEEA come from the germline V gene. This CDR3 comprises 13 residues. V dropped 1 base and J dropped 3 bases, with 5 bases sitting between them. The CDR3, as DNA: TGTGCCAGCAGCTTAGGGGCGACAGATACGCAGTATTTT. This codes for CASSLGATDTQYF. Together with reference TRBV11-3 and TRBJ2-3, the CDR3 gives the full variable domain: EAGVVQSPRYKIIEKKQPVAFWCNPISGHNTLYWYLQNLGQGPELLIRYENEEAVDDSQLPKDRFSAERLKGVDSTLKIQPAELGDSAVYLCASSLGATDTQYFGPGTRLTVL.

In this sample, this clone turned up once. The chain recombines TRBV21-1 with TRBJ1-5; the table gives TRBD1 as D, unverified against the DNA. TRBV21-1 is a pseudogene locus. This CDR3 has 16 amino acids. The CDR3 protein is CASSNRDMHSNQPQHF. CDR3 bases: TGTGCCAGCAGCAACAGGGACATGCATAGCAATCAGCCCCAGCATTTT.

V gene TRBV10-3 combines with J gene TRBJ2-3; TRBD2 matches 9 bases. This CDR3 has 14 residues. J gave up 0 bases and V 9 bases, and 4 bases lay outside the gene matches. Germline V CDR1 and CDR2: ENHRY, SYGVKD. CDR3 amino acids: CAIRLAASTDTQYF. DNA for the CDR3: TGTGCCATTCGACTAGCGGCTAGCACAGATACGCAGTATTTT.

This clone occurred once. The V and J genes are TRBV14 and TRBJ1-1; D is possibly TRBD1 (6 bases). Trimming pared 6 bases from V and 3 bases from J, leaving 11 bases between. This CDR3 is built from 13 residues. CDR1 and CDR2 (germline): SGHDN, FVKESK. CDR3 sequence reads: CASRQGWDTEAFF. CDR3 bases: TGTGCCAGCAGACAGGGATGGGACACTGAAGCTTTCTTT.

This clone has a handful of counts. V gene TRBV9 combines with J gene TRBJ2-5; D gene unclear. CDR1 and CDR2 (germline): SGDLS, YYNGEE. The CDR3 runs 15 residues. With 3 bases removed from V and 1 base from J, the gap between germline ends came to 13 bases. The CDR3 region has the DNA TGTGCCAGCAGCGGGTCGTCCGGGCCCCAAGAGACCCAGTACTTC. This sequence encodes CASSGSSGPQETQYF. Together with reference TRBV9 and TRBJ2-5, the CDR3 gives the full variable domain: DSGVTQTPKHLITATGQRVTLRCSPRSGDLSVYWYQQSLDQGLQFLIQYYNGEERAKGNILERFSAQQFPDLHSELNLSSLELGDSALYFCASSGSSGPQETQYFGPGTRLLVL.

V and J are TRBV7-9 and TRBJ1-1; the D is unclear. The length of the CDR3 is 15 residues. Germline CDR1 and CDR2: SEHNR and FQNEAQ (reference sequence). Trimming left V 1 base short and J 0 bases short, with 9 bases between. DNA for the CDR3: TGTGCCAGCAGCTTAGGGGAGGGCGTGAACACTGAAGCTTTCTTT. This encodes CASSLGEGVNTEAFF. Full variable domain (rest looked up from reference TRBV7-9 and TRBJ1-1): DTGVSQNPRHKITKRGQNVTFRCDPISEHNRLYWYRQTLGQGPEFLTYFQNEAQLEKSRLLSDRFSAERPKGSFSTLEIQRTEQGDSAMYLCASSLGEGVNTEAFFGQGTRLTVV.

This chain links TRBV7-2 with TRBJ2-1; 8 positions match TRBD1. J lost 5 bases, V lost 5 bases, and 14 bases had no gene match. The CDR3 totals 17 residues. Germline assignment: CDR1 SGHTA and CDR2 FQGNSA. The DNA of the CDR3 is TGTGCCAGCAGCCTCGGCTTAAGGACAGGGTTGGACAATGAGCAGTTCTTC. It is translated as CASSLGLRTGLDNEQFF.

This chain connects TRBV7-8 to TRBJ2-5; tentatively, D is TRBD1 (6 bases). The V and J ends lost 5 bases and 5 bases respectively, with 18 bases between them. Looked up from germline, CDR1 is SGHVS and CDR2 is FQNEAQ. The CDR3 consists of 15 residues. The CDR3 region is CASSQFTDRGETQYF. The CDR3 DNA sequence: TGTGCCAGCAGCCAGTTTACGGACAGAGGGGAGACCCAGTACTTC. Full variable domain (outside the CDR3, taken from reference TRBV7-8 and TRBJ2-5): GAGVSQSPRYKVAKRGQDVALRCDPISGHVSLFWYQQALGQGPEFLTYFQNEAQLDKSGLPSDRFFAERPEGSVSTLKIQRTQQEDSAVYLCASSQFTDRGETQYFGPGTRLLVL.

The V and J genes are TRBV7-3 and TRBJ2-3; D may correspond to TRBD1 or TRBD2 (5 bases each). Trimming cost V 1 base and J 0 bases, with 8 bases left between them. CDR3 size: 15 residues. CDR1 is SGHTA, CDR2 FQGTGA, per germline. The CDR3 here is CASSLIGDSTDTQYF. The CDR3 DNA reads TGTGCCAGCAGCTTAATCGGGGACAGCACAGATACGCAGTATTTT.

The genes are TRBV9 and TRBJ1-2; unclear D gene. CDR3 length: 14 residues. Deletions cut 4 bases from V and 6 bases from J, with 16 bases between. The germline CDR1 and CDR2 sequences are SGDLS and YYNGEE. The DNA for the CDR3 is TGTGCCAGCAGCTTTCCGGCGGGCCCTAATGGCTACACCTTC. Translating it yields CASSFPAGPNGYTF.

This rearrangement joins TRBV10-3 to TRBJ2-1; 7 bases align to TRBD2. CDR3 size: 14 residues. The germline CDR1 and CDR2 sequences are ENHRY and SYGVKD. V dropped 10 bases and J dropped 4; count of bases not matched to a gene: 10. CDR3 bases: TGTGCCACCATGGGGGGGAGCGCTTACAATGAGCAGTTCTTC. As protein: CATMGGSAYNEQFF.

The chain combines TRBV4-2 with TRBJ1-2; unclear D gene. Germline V gene data show CDR1 as LGHNA and CDR2 as YNFKEQ. The CDR3 runs 16 residues. With 0 bases removed from V and 4 bases from J, the gap between germline ends came to 15 bases. The CDR3 protein is CASSQDPRSFFYGYTF. The CDR3 nucleotides read TGTGCCAGCAGCCAAGATCCTCGTAGTTTTTTCTATGGCTACACCTTC.

This clone was seen only once. The chain employs TRBV29-1 and TRBJ1-2; D remains ambiguous. The V and J ends lost 6 bases and 7 bases respectively, with 15 bases between them. CDR3 size: 12 residues. CDR1 and CDR2 from the germline V gene are SQVTM and ANQGSEA. The chain's CDR3 is CSVPGIQSGYTF. In DNA, the CDR3 is TGCAGCGTCCCCGGGATACAGTCTGGCTACACCTTC.

Comments on this clone: Other DNA sequences in the same sample also yield this CDR3. V is TRBV5-6 and J is TRBJ2-7, with 15 bases lining up with TRBD2. The CDR3 has 14 residues. The V gene's germline CDR1 is SGHDT and CDR2 YYEEEE. V gave up 4 bases and J gave up 7 bases; unmatched junction bases: 3. CDR3 residues: CASSPGLAGGEQYF. CDR3 nucleotide sequence: TGTGCCAGCAGCCCGGGACTAGCGGGGGGTGAGCAGTACTTC.

The CDR3 here is CASSGRQGVYEQYF. For the CDR3, the DNA is TGTGCCAGCAGCGGCCGACAGGGGGTCTACGAGCAGTACTTC. J is TRBJ2-7 and V is TRBV9; 9 positions match TRBD1. Trimming took 3 bases from V and 3 from J; bases not matched to a gene: 4. Germline V gene lookup returns CDR1 SGDLS and CDR2 YYNGEE. The CDR3 totals 14 residues.

The gene calls are TRBV19 and TRBJ1-5; 8 nucleotides align to TRBD1. With 5 bases clipped from V and 7 bases from J, the junction kept 13 bases outside the gene matches. This CDR3 contains 16 residues. Germline CDR1 reads LNHDA; CDR2 reads SQIVND (reference sequence). As DNA, the CDR3 is TGTGCCAGTAGTCCATCAGGGGGCCCGGCGGGGCAGCCCCAGCATTTT. This translates into CASSPSGGPAGQPQHF.

V is TRBV4-1 and J is TRBJ1-1; D may be TRBD1 (5 bases). The V gene's germline CDR1 is MGHRA and CDR2 YSYEKL. There are 15 residues in the CDR3. V shed 4 bases and J shed 2 bases, with 14 bases lying between them. The CDR3: CASSPSPGINTEAFF. CDR3 bases: TGCGCCAGCAGCCCCAGCCCAGGGATTAACACTGAAGCTTTCTTT.

The chain has TRBV11-2 and TRBJ2-3; tentatively, D is TRBD1 (5 bases). The germline V and J ends were trimmed by 0 bases and 6 bases, with 13 bases remaining between them. The CDR3 spans 15 residues. Germline V gives CDR1 SGHAT, CDR2 FQNNGV. The chain's CDR3 is CASSLDQWAGDTQYF. CDR3 nucleotides: TGTGCCAGCAGCTTAGACCAGTGGGCAGGGGATACGCAGTATTTT.

J is TRBJ2-7 and V is TRBV5-6; 7 nucleotides match TRBD1. V trimming: 3 bases; J trimming: 6 bases; junction bases outside the gene matches: 12. This CDR3 has 15 residues. Per germline, CDR1 SGHDT and CDR2 YYEEEE. The DNA for the CDR3 is TGTGCCAGCAGCTCCACCGGGACAGAAGAACTCGAGCAGTACTTC. Protein: CASSSTGTEELEQYF.

CDR3 amino acids: CASSYTPMNTEAFF. The CDR3 DNA reads as TGTGCCAGCAGTTACACGCCGATGAACACTGAAGCTTTCTTT. The rearrangement uses TRBV28 and TRBJ1-1; no definite D call. V shed 4 bases and J shed 0 bases, with 9 bases lying between them. Germline values: CDR1 MDHEN, CDR2 SYDVKM. The CDR3 runs 14 residues.

The genes are TRBV9 and TRBJ2-1; either TRBD1 or TRBD2 may supply D (5 bases each). This CDR3 spans 18 amino acids. Trimming stripped 4 bases from V and 0 bases from J, with 20 bases between. CDR1 and CDR2 from the germline V gene are SGDLS and YYNGEE. The chain's CDR3 is CASSPPFGGVTSYNEQFF. In DNA form, the CDR3 reads TGTGCCAGCAGCCCCCCCTTTGGGGGAGTGACCTCCTACAATGAGCAGTTCTTC.

The chain couples TRBV6-1 to TRBJ2-7; TRBD1 agrees at 8 bases. Germline trimming cut 7 bases from V and 4 bases from J; bases unmatched to any gene: 12. CDR1 and CDR2 (germline): MNHNS, SASEGT. The CDR3 is 15 amino acids. CDR3 protein: CASNSGDRFFYEQYF. The CDR3 DNA follows: TGTGCCAGCAATAGTGGGGACAGGTTTTTTTACGAGCAGTACTTC.

The rearrangement joins TRBV28 to TRBJ2-7, with D possibly being TRBD1 or TRBD2 (5 bases each). From germline, CDR1 is MDHEN and CDR2 SYDVKM. The CDR3 has 14 amino acids. V lost 5 bases to trimming and J lost 7 bases, with 18 bases between them. The CDR3 DNA reads TGTGCCAGCAGTCCAATGGGAAGTTGGGGGGAGCAGTACTTC. This encodes CASSPMGSWGEQYF.

The J gene is TRBJ1-5, the V gene TRBV7-3, with a weak D call TRBD1 (6 bases). V dropped 5 bases and J dropped 6 bases, with 14 bases sitting between them. Germline V CDR1 and CDR2: SGHTA, FQGTGA. The CDR3 runs to 14 residues. The CDR3 region has the DNA TGTGCCAGCAGCCGGACAGTCGTTAGTCAGCCCCAGCATTTT. It specifies CASSRTVVSQPQHF.

This chain joins TRBV19 and TRBJ1-4; a possible D gene is TRBD1 (6 bases). The V and J ends lost 7 bases and 5 bases respectively, with 17 bases between them. Germline V gene data show CDR1 as LNHDA and CDR2 as SQIVND (reference sequence). The CDR3 extends over 15 amino acids. The CDR3 is CASNPGTGTNEKLFF. DNA of the CDR3: TGTGCCAGTAACCCCGGAACAGGGACAAATGAAAAACTGTTTTTT.

The V and J genes are TRBV30 and TRBJ2-5; D unresolved. This CDR3 is built from 13 residues. Trimming took off 0 bases at V and 2 bases at J, with 7 bases between the two ends. CDR1 and CDR2 (germline): GTSNPN, SVGIG (reference sequence). CDR3 amino acids: CAWSVGPQETQYF. In DNA form, the CDR3 reads TGTGCCTGGAGTGTAGGCCCTCAAGAGACCCAGTACTTC.

The V call is TRBV28, the J call TRBJ2-7; D uncertain. Germline loops: CDR1 MDHEN, CDR2 SYDVKM. The CDR3 runs to 12 residues. Trimming took off 4 bases at V and 3 bases at J, with 7 bases between the two ends. The CDR3 DNA follows: TGTGCCAGCAGTTCCGGGTTCTACGAGCAGTACTTC. Amino acid sequence: CASSSGFYEQYF.